These 3 T cell receptor beta chains were all obtained from the same sample, sequenced in a study of CXCR3-negative and CXCR3-positive naive CD8 T cells. Whole-study results and caveats: Naive cells positive for CXCR3 carried more hydrophobic TRB CDR3s than CXCR3-negative ones.

Their cognate antigens are unknown. UMI-labeled 5' RACE TRB cDNA libraries were prepared from the cells. TCRdb reprocessed the 5' RACE reads and keeps a single row for each CDR3 protein, giving no DNA. The sample table sets out roughly 110,000 distinct CDR3 sequences. Sequencing input: naive CXCR3+ CD8+ T cells from blood. Stated subset: CD45RO-CCR7+CD27+CD95- naive CD8+ T cells expressing CXCR3 (TNR3+). The origin of the receptors is a human donor in good health. Some clones in this sample may be carry-over from other donors' samples.

This chain links TRBV11-2 with TRBJ2-1; the D gene TCRdb calls, TRBD2, cannot be checked with no DNA. The CDR3 contains 17 residues. CDR1 SGHAT and CDR2 FQNNGV come from the germline V gene. The CDR3 protein is CASSLGTSGGFDNEQFF.

The V call is TRBV19, the J call TRBJ2-7; the TRBD1 assignment by TCRdb is unverifiable without DNA. Germline lookup yields CDR1 LNHDA and CDR2 SQIVND (reference sequence). CDR3 size: 13 residues. The CDR3: CASRDRGTYEQYF.

This rearrangement joins TRBV7-2 to TRBJ1-2; TCRdb lists TRBD1, though no DNA is available to test this call. CDR3 length: 15 amino acids. Germline values: CDR1 SGHTA, CDR2 FQGNSA. CDR3 protein: CASSAEDRGSYGYTF.